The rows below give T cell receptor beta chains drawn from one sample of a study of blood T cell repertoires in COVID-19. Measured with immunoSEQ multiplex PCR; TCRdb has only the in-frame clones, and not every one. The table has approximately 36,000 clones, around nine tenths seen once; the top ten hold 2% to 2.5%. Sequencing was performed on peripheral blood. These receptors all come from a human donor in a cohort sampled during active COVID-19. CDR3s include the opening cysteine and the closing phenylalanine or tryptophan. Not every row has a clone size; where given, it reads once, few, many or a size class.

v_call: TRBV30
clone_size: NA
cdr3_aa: CAWREHATGPGYTF

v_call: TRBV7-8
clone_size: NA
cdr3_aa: CASSLGGIYNSPLHF

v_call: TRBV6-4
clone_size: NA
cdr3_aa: CASSVSPDRFGGYTF

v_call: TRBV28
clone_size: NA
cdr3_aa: CASSPSGGPYNEQFF

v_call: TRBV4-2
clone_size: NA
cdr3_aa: CASSQGVGGGGQETQYF

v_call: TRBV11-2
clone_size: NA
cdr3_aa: CASSPPGLAGYNEQFF

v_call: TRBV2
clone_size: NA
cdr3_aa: CASSGPQVTTEAFF

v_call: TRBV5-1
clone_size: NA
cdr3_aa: CASSLQGGPADTQYF

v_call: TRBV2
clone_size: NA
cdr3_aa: CASSPTEAVIAKNIQYF

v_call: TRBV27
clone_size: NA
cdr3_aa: CASSLSGAGGDEQYF

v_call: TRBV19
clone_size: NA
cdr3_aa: CASSRLQGNQPQHF

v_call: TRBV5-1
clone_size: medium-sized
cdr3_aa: CASSLALDSLSYEQYF

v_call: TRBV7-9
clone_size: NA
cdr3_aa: CASSLHSSYNSPLHF

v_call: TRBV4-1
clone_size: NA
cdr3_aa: CASSQDGAGGERQYF

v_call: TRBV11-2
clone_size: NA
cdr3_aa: CASTPPRAGGLGELFF

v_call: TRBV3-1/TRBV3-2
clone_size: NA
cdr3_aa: CASSYSPQSLYNEQFF

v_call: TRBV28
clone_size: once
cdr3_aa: CASSLSAGEPYEQFF

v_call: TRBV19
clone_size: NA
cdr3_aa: CASSRTVSETQYF

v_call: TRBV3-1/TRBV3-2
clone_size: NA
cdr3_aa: CASSQDWGGGYGYTF

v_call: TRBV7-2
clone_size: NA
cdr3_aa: CASSRYLGVRGTDTQYF

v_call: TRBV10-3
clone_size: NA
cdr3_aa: CAIRPGQGNSGNTIYF

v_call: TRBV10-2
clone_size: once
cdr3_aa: CASSEIGELANTGELFF

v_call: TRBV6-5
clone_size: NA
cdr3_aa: CASKAASTNEKLFF

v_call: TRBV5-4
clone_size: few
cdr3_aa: CASSPSGALQETQYF

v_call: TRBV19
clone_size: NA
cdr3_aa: CASSISSLGELFF

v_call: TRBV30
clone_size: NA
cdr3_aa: CAWDRGPNYGYTF

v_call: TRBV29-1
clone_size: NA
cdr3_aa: CSVEVDRGGGNTIYF

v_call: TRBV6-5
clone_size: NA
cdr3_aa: CASSYEGVDGYTF

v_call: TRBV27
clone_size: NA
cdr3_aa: CASSLLGGSGGNTGELFF

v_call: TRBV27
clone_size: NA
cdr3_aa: CASSLLAGGLPPRTDTQYF

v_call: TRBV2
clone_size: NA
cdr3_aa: CASSDDLAGDSYNEQFF

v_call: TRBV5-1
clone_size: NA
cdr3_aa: CASSSDRVGEQFF

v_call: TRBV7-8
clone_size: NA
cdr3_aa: CASSSRGTGSSPLHF

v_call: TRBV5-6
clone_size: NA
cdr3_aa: CASSFISYEQYF

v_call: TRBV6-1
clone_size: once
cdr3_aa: CASSEFDRVEEKLFF

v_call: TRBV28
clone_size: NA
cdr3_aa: CASSLWELAGNTDTQYF

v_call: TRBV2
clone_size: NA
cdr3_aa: CASSARIAYNEQFF

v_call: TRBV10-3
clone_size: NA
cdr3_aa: CATGLAESYNEQFF

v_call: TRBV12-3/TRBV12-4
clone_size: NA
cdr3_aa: CASSLQKETQYF

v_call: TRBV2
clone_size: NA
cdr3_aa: CASGQGLFDYEQYF

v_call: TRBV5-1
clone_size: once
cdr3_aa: CAPSFRGGGTDTQYF

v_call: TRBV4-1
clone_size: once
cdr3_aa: CASSQTWTDNYGYTF

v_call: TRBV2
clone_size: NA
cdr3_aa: CASSETGYEQYF

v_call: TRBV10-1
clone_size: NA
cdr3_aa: CATGLADNEQFF

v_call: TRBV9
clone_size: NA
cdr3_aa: CASNSDRETGELFF

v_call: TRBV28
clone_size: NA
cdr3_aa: CASSGTVPPEKLFF

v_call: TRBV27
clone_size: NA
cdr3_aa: CASSPGLAGGPAGELFF